The 25 T cell receptor beta chains below were found in one sample sequenced in a study of blood T cell repertoires in COVID-19. Libraries were prepared by immunoSEQ multiplex PCR; TCRdb keeps only in-frame clonotypes and omits some of them. This sample has about 210,000 clones; 70% to 90% occur once, and the top ten carry 4% to 5.5%. Material for sequencing was peripheral blood. These receptors all stem from a woman aged 40 to 50 with acute or convalescent COVID-19.

This chain joins TRBV29-1 and TRBJ1-2; 9 bases match TRBD1. Germline assignment: CDR1 SQVTM and CDR2 ANQGSEA. The CDR3 has 11 residues. The V gene end was trimmed by 7 bases and the J gene end by 8 bases; junction bases not matched to a gene: 5. CDR3 in DNA: TGCAGCGACCTGGACAGGGGCGGCTACACCTTC. This translates into CSDLDRGGYTF.

The chain couples TRBV24-1 to TRBJ2-1; unclear D gene. V gave up 5 bases and J gave up 8 bases, with 6 bases separating them. The germline gives CDR1 KGHDR, CDR2 SFDVKD. The CDR3 runs 11 residues. In DNA, the CDR3 is TGTGCCACCAGTGTTGGGCATGAGCAGTTCTTC. Its protein product is CATSVGHEQFF.

Only one count was recorded for this clone. The chain has TRBV6-5 and TRBJ1-1, with TRBD1 as a possible D gene (6 bases). Deletions cut 0 bases from V and 11 bases from J, with 16 bases between. The CDR3 extends over 14 amino acids. Looked up from germline, CDR1 is MNHEY and CDR2 is SVGAGI. The CDR3 loop reads CASSYSTGGGFAFF. The CDR3 nucleotides are TGTGCCAGCAGTTACTCGACGGGGGGGGGCTTTGCTTTCTTT.

The chain recombines TRBV24-1 with TRBJ1-2; 7 positions agree with TRBD1. Germline CDR1 KGHDR, CDR2 SFDVKD. V was clipped by 0 bases and J by 6 bases; unmatched bases: 6. The CDR3 runs 15 residues. CDR3 bases: TGTGCCACCAGTGATTTGAACAGGGGCCTCAATGGCTACACCTTC. Encoded protein: CATSDLNRGLNGYTF.

This clone was found a few times. The rearrangement joins TRBV30 to TRBJ1-1; TRBD1 matches 7 bases. The CDR3 contains 11 residues. Per germline, CDR1 GTSNPN and CDR2 SVGIG (reference sequence). Germline trimming cut 4 bases from V and 11 bases from J; bases unmatched to any gene: 7. The CDR3 protein is CAWTVTGDAFF. CDR3 DNA sequence: TGTGCCTGGACCGTTACAGGGGACGCTTTCTTT.

This clone appeared once. The chain carries TRBV7-8 and TRBJ2-1, with D possibly being TRBD1 (5 bases). Germline lookup yields CDR1 SGHVS and CDR2 FQNEAQ. The length of the CDR3 is 16 residues. Between the trimmed V and J ends, which lost 0 bases and 4 bases, there was a span of 13 bases. CDR3: CASSLASDRVYNEQFF. DNA for the CDR3: TGTGCCAGCAGCTTAGCATCCGACAGAGTATACAATGAGCAGTTCTTC.

The rearrangement links TRBV4-1 to TRBJ1-2; no clear D. V lost 0 bases and J lost 6, with 20 bases in between. The V gene's germline CDR1 is MGHRA and CDR2 YSYEKL. CDR3 size: 17 residues. This CDR3 reads CASSQEHVANTPHGYTF. The CDR3 nucleotides are TGCGCCAGCAGCCAAGAGCACGTAGCCAATACACCGCATGGCTACACCTTC.

This chain uses TRBV7-9 with TRBJ1-1; maybe TRBD1 (5 bases). Between the trimmed V and J ends, which lost 3 bases and 4 bases, there was a span of 15 bases. Germline V CDR1 and CDR2: SEHNR, FQNEAQ (reference sequence). The CDR3 has 15 amino acids. The chain's CDR3 is CASSFAGRNLTEAFF. CDR3 sequence (DNA): TGTGCCAGCAGCTTTGCGGGACGGAACCTCACTGAAGCTTTCTTT.

The chain has TRBV5-4 and TRBJ1-2; 11 bases agree with TRBD1. The V gene end was trimmed by 4 bases and the J gene end by 4 bases; junction bases not matched to a gene: 6. The CDR3 length is 15 residues. Germline V gives CDR1 SGHNT, CDR2 YYREEE (reference sequence). The CDR3 region is CASSQWDRGFYGYTF. In DNA form, the CDR3 reads TGTGCCAGCAGCCAGTGGGACAGGGGGTTCTATGGCTACACCTTC.

This clone was recorded a few times. The gene calls are TRBV6-1 and TRBJ2-5; D might be TRBD2 (5 bases). The V and J ends lost 8 bases and 5 bases respectively, with 18 bases between them. The CDR3 is made up of 14 amino acids. The V gene's germline CDR1 is MNHNS and CDR2 SASEGT. CDR3 sequence reads: CASGPPGSQETQYF. In nucleotides, the CDR3 is TGTGCCAGCGGCCCCCCGGGGTCTCAGGAGACCCAGTACTTC.

This sequence joins TRBV27 and TRBJ1-6, with 11 positions matching TRBD1. V gave up 5 bases and J gave up 6 bases; unmatched junction bases: 3. Germline values: CDR1 MNHEY, CDR2 SMNVEV (reference sequence). CDR3 length: 15 amino acids. The CDR3 coding sequence is TGTGCCAGCAGTCGCGGGACAGGGGGTAATTCACCCCTCCACTTT. Its protein is CASSRGTGGNSPLHF.

The rearrangement joins TRBV10-2 to TRBJ1-2; perhaps TRBD1 as D (6 bases). This CDR3 is 16 amino acids long. Germline-derived CDR1 and CDR2 are WSHSY and SAAADI. Trimming shortened V by 1 base and J by 0 bases, and 12 bases separated the two germline ends. The chain's CDR3 is CASSELAHRANYGYTF. As DNA, the CDR3 is TGCGCCAGCAGTGAGTTAGCGCACAGGGCTAACTATGGCTACACCTTC.

The chain has TRBV15 and TRBJ1-3, with a possible D match to TRBD1 (6 bases). In germline, CDR1 is LNHNV, CDR2 YYDKDF (reference sequence). This CDR3 has 15 amino acids. V was cut by 5 bases and J by 4 bases, with 15 bases left in between. CDR3 in DNA: TGTGCCACCAGCGGGGGCTCCACCTGGGGAAACACCATATATTTT. The encoded protein is CATSGGSTWGNTIYF.

This clone is a singleton in its sample. The V call is TRBV29-1, the J call TRBJ1-4; 8 bases align to TRBD1. The length of the CDR3 is 13 residues. V shed 3 bases, J shed 6 bases, and the junction held 3 bases outside the gene matches. The V gene's germline CDR1 is SQVTM and CDR2 ANQGSEA. Here the CDR3 DNA reads TGCAGCGTTGAGCAGGGGGCGGATGAAAAACTGTTTTTT. Translated: CSVEQGADEKLFF.

This chain joins TRBV11-2 and TRBJ1-2, with D possibly matching TRBD1 (6 bases). This CDR3 comprises 13 residues. Germline V CDR1 and CDR2: SGHAT, FQNNGV. Trimming stripped 3 bases from V and 8 bases from J, with 13 bases between. CDR3 nucleotide sequence: TGTGCCAGCAGCTTCGGACAGCCGAAGGGCTACACCTTC. It yields the protein CASSFGQPKGYTF.

In this sample, this clone turned up a few times. This sequence joins TRBV11-2 and TRBJ2-3; 7 bases are a match to TRBD2. Trimming at V came to 6 bases and at J to 2 bases, leaving 8 bases not matched to a gene. CDR3 length: 15 amino acids. Germline CDR1 is SGHAT and CDR2 is FQNNGV. Here the CDR3 DNA reads TGTGCCAGCAGGCGGGTGGGGGGGTCCACAGATACGCAGTATTTT. Translating it yields CASRRVGGSTDTQYF.

The chain employs TRBV28 and TRBJ1-5; no clear D gene. CDR3 length: 13 amino acids. Germline CDR1 MDHEN, CDR2 SYDVKM. The V end lost 1 base, the J end lost 3 bases, and 4 bases lay between the germline ends. The CDR3 reads CASSLYNNQPQHF. For the CDR3, the DNA is TGTGCCAGCAGTTTATATAACAATCAGCCCCAGCATTTT.

The V and J genes are TRBV6-5 and TRBJ1-6, with 9 bases identical to TRBD1. The J segment lost 10 bases and the V segment lost 2 bases, leaving 6 bases of the junction unmatched. The CDR3 covers 15 residues. Germline-derived CDR1 and CDR2 are MNHEY and SVGAGI. In DNA form, the CDR3 reads TGTGCCAGCAGTTACGGGACGGGACAGGGATCACCCCTCCACTTT. It encodes CASSYGTGQGSPLHF.

The J gene is TRBJ1-2, the V gene TRBV5-1; tentative D call: TRBD1 (5 bases). The length of the CDR3 is 13 residues. The V gene's germline CDR1 is SGHRS and CDR2 YFSETQ. Trimming cost V 0 bases and J 10 bases, with 13 bases left between them. The CDR3 reads CASSLAPSGVYTF. CDR3 nucleotides: TGCGCCAGCAGCTTGGCCCCGTCGGGGGTCTACACCTTC.

The V and J genes are TRBV12-3 or TRBV12-4 and TRBJ1-1; D possibly corresponds to TRBD1 (5 bases). Trimming pared 2 bases from V and 4 bases from J, leaving 8 bases between. The CDR3 runs to 13 residues. CDR3 residues: CASSLPGITEAFF. In DNA, the CDR3 is TGTGCCAGCAGTTTACCAGGGATCACTGAAGCTTTCTTT.

The chain employs TRBV10-3 and TRBJ1-1; D may be TRBD1 (5 bases). V dropped 4 bases and J dropped 1 base, with 10 bases sitting between them. The CDR3 covers 14 residues. Germline V gives CDR1 ENHRY, CDR2 SYGVKD. The CDR3: CAISGVRANTEAFF. The CDR3 coding sequence is TGTGCCATCAGTGGAGTCAGGGCGAACACTGAAGCTTTCTTT.

This clone was counted only a few times. The V gene is TRBV4-1, the J gene TRBJ1-3; maybe TRBD1 (6 bases). The V gene lost 4 bases and the J gene lost 0 bases, with 16 bases spanning the gap. The length of the CDR3 is 17 residues. CDR1 and CDR2 from the germline V gene are MGHRA and YSYEKL. In nucleotides, the CDR3 is TGCGCCAGCAGCCTCCGCGGGGGCAGGAGCTCTGGAAACACCATATATTTT. Its protein is CASSLRGGRSSGNTIYF.

The chain joins TRBV5-1 to TRBJ2-1, with D possibly TRBD1 on 5 matching bases. The CDR3 has 14 residues. Deletions cut 7 bases from V and 6 bases from J, with 17 bases between. Germline values: CDR1 SGHRS, CDR2 YFSETQ. In nucleotides, the CDR3 is TGCGCCAGCGTCCGAGACAGTGATTCCAATGAGCAGTTCTTC. Its protein is CASVRDSDSNEQFF.

The chain combines TRBV4-1 with TRBJ1-6; D may be TRBD1 (6 bases). Trimming cost V 7 bases and J 5 bases, with 15 bases left between them. The CDR3 sequence is 15 residues long. Germline V CDR1 and CDR2: MGHRA, YSYEKL. In nucleotides, the CDR3 is TGCGCCAGCAACCAGAAACAGGGAAATAATTCACCCCTCCACTTT. Protein: CASNQKQGNNSPLHF.

This clone was found once. This chain links TRBV7-2 with TRBJ1-5, with a possible D match to TRBD1 (6 bases). The V gene's germline CDR1 is SGHTA and CDR2 FQGNSA. V was shortened by 4 bases and J by 2 bases, with 12 bases between the two germline ends. The CDR3 totals 15 residues. The CDR3: CASSYVGGGNQPQHF. Written as DNA, the CDR3 is TGTGCCAGCAGCTATGTAGGGGGTGGCAATCAGCCCCAGCATTTT.